The rows below give T cell receptor beta chains drawn from one sample of a study of blood T cells in healthy people across ages. TCRdb re-analysed the 5' RACE reads in MiXCR, keeping a single row per CDR3 protein. The sample includes hundreds of thousands of distinct CDR3 sequences, about 34% seen only once; the top ten take 13%. Sequenced input: blood. The receptors stem from a man younger than 30 in good health. CDR3s include the opening cysteine and the closing phenylalanine or tryptophan. A D gene is named only where the DNA matches it firmly. Clone size, where shown, is once, few, many, or a class for clones that have expanded.

>TRBV12-3/TRBV12-4|-|-|TRBJ2-2
TGTGCCAGCAGTACCGGTCCCCGGGGGGAGCTGTTTTTT
CASSTGPRGELFF
>TRBV24-1|many|-|TRBJ2-1
TGTGCCACCAGCCTTACAGGGTTTTACAGGGATGAGCAGTTCTTC
CATSLTGFYRDEQFF
>TRBV2|-|-|TRBJ1-1
TGTGCCAGCATCAGAGGGCGGACTGAAGCTTTCTTT
CASIRGRTEAFF
>TRBV5-1|few|-|TRBJ2-5
TGCGCCAGCAGCGAGAGGGACGGCTTCCAAGAGACCCAGTACTTC
CASSERDGFQETQYF
>TRBV5-6|-|-|TRBJ2-5
TGTGCCAGCAGCTTGATCGCCAACGAGCGGTACTTC
CASSLIANERYF
>TRBV12-3/TRBV12-4|many|-|TRBJ2-3
TGTGCCAGCAGTATACACCGGGACGGATCAGATACGCAGTATTTT
CASSIHRDGSDTQYF
>TRBV20-1|-|-|TRBJ2-3
TGCAGTCCCTTTTCGGGGGGCGGCACAGATACGCAGTATTTT
CSPFSGGGTDTQYF
>TRBV12-3/TRBV12-4|-|TRBD1|TRBJ1-1
TGTGCCAGCAGTTGGGGACAGGGTATGACGGCTTTCTTT
CASSWGQGMTAFF
>TRBV19|-|-|TRBJ2-5
TGTGCCAGTAGTCCAAGGCGGGACAGTTCAGACAATGAGCAGTACTTC
CASSPRRDSSDNEQYF
>TRBV3-1|-|TRBD1|TRBJ2-5
TGTGCCAGCAGCCAAGGGGCCCAGGGGGTTGTCAATGAGCAGTACTTC
CASSQGAQGVVNEQYF
>TRBV29-1|many|-|TRBJ2-1
TGCAGCGTTGTTCCAGCGGGCAGTGAGCAGTTCTTC
CSVVPAGSEQFF
>TRBV20-1|many|-|TRBJ2-7
TGCAGTGCTTCGACTCTTTACGAGCAGTACTTC
CSASTLYEQYF
>TRBV5-1|-|TRBD1|TRBJ1-1
TGCGCCAGCAGCCCAGCAGGGGGCCGGGGCACTGAAGCTTTCTTT
CASSPAGGRGTEAFF
>TRBV6-1|-|TRBD2|TRBJ2-7
TGTGCCAGCAGTGAATTGAGTGGGGCGGGGGTCAGTGCCTACGAGCAGTACTTC
CASSELSGAGVSAYEQYF
>TRBV5-1|many|-|TRBJ2-7
TGCGCCAGCAGCTGGGGACGGACCTCCTACGAGCAGTACTTC
CASSWGRTSYEQYF
>TRBV6-2/TRBV6-3|few|-|TRBJ2-1
TGTGCCAGCAGTTACTTGCAACAGTACAATGAGCAGTTCTTC
CASSYLQQYNEQFF
>TRBV5-1|-|-|TRBJ2-3
TGCGCCAGCAGCCAGGGACTGGCGGATCCCACAGATACGCAGTATTTT
CASSQGLADPTDTQYF
>TRBV12-3/TRBV12-4|many|-|TRBJ1-1
TGTGCCAGCAGTTTGGGCAGGGGGAACACTGAAGCTTTCTTT
CASSLGRGNTEAFF
>TRBV6-1|few|TRBD2|TRBJ2-3
TGTGCCAGCAGAGAAAGCGGGGGGGACAGCACAGATACGCAGTATTTT
CASRESGGDSTDTQYF
>TRBV4-1|few|-|TRBJ1-4
TGCGCCAGCAGCCTCCTTGGGGGTACTAATGAAAAACTGTTTTTT
CASSLLGGTNEKLFF
>TRBV5-1|-|-|TRBJ2-7
TGCGCCAGCAGCTTGGCCGTCGACGACAATGAGCAGTACTTC
CASSLAVDDNEQYF
>TRBV2|few|-|TRBJ2-1
TGTGCCACCACGGGGAGAGCGTACAATGAGCAGTTCTTC
CATTGRAYNEQFF
>TRBV4-1|-|-|TRBJ1-6
TGCGCCAGCAGCCGAGAAGGGGACTCCTATAATTCACCCCTCCACTTT
CASSREGDSYNSPLHF
>TRBV2|-|-|TRBJ1-1
TGTGCCAGCAGTGACGATAGAGGTATGAACACTGAAGCTTTCTTT
CASSDDRGMNTEAFF
>TRBV4-3|many|TRBD1|TRBJ1-2
TGCGCCAGCAGCCAACACCCACAGGGGTTGGACTATGGCTACACCTTC
CASSQHPQGLDYGYTF
>TRBV20-1|many|-|TRBJ2-1
TGCAGTGCTAGGGATCCTGGGAAGGACAATGAGCAGTTCTTC
CSARDPGKDNEQFF
>TRBV5-1|many|TRBD1|TRBJ2-7
TGCGCCAGCAGCTTGGGGGACAGTTCCTACAATGAGCAGTACTTC
CASSLGDSSYNEQYF
>TRBV5-4|few|-|TRBJ2-3
TGTGCCAGCAGCCCCGCCGACACTACAGATACGCAGTATTTT
CASSPADTTDTQYF
>TRBV20-1|-|TRBD2|TRBJ2-1
TGCAGTGCTGGGGGACTAGCGGATAGCAATGAGCAGTTCTTC
CSAGGLADSNEQFF
>TRBV4-1|many|TRBD2|TRBJ2-1
TGCGCCAGCAGCCTCCTCCTAGCGGGGGTCGCCTACAATGAGCAGTTCTTC
CASSLLLAGVAYNEQFF
>TRBV30|-|-|TRBJ2-7
TGTGCCTGGAGAAGGGTCCCGGGCGAGCAGTACTTC
CAWRRVPGEQYF
>TRBV20-1|-|-|TRBJ1-4
TGCAGTGGCCGGGAGGGGCAGATCTTCCGAAATGAAAAATTGTTTTTT
CSGREGQIFRNEKLFF
>TRBV5-1|-|-|TRBJ2-5
TGCGCCAGCAGCTTGGATCCAGGGGGGTACGAGACCCAGTACTTC
CASSLDPGGYETQYF
>TRBV12-3/TRBV12-4|-|-|TRBJ2-4
TGTGCCAGCAGTTTCACCGGGGGCAAGCAGTACTTC
CASSFTGGKQYF
>TRBV12-3/TRBV12-4|few|-|TRBJ2-5
TGTGCCAGCACCTTAACAGGGAGGGAGACCCAGTACTTC
CASTLTGRETQYF
>TRBV4-2|-|-|TRBJ2-7
TGTGCCAGCAGCCAAGATAACGTGTACTACGAGCAGTACTTC
CASSQDNVYYEQYF
>TRBV4-3|-|-|TRBJ2-3
TGCGCCAGCAGCCAAGAATCGCGACGTCCCCTCGGCACAGATACGCAGTATTTT
CASSQESRRPLGTDTQYF
>TRBV20-1|-|TRBD2|TRBJ2-1
TGCAGTGCTAGGGGGGGGACCACCTACAATGAGCAGTTCTTC
CSARGGTTYNEQFF
>TRBV7-9|-|-|TRBJ1-2
TGTGCCAGCAGCTTAGGAAGCAGGGGTGGTTTCTATGGCTACACCTTC
CASSLGSRGGFYGYTF
>TRBV7-2|many|TRBD2|TRBJ2-1
TGTGCCAGCAGCCCCGGGACTAGCGGGAATGAGCAGTTCTTC
CASSPGTSGNEQFF
>TRBV20-1|few|-|TRBJ2-3
TGCAGTGCTAGAGATCTGGAGCGGGTTGACACAGATACGCAGTATTTT
CSARDLERVDTDTQYF
>TRBV4-3|few|-|TRBJ2-1
TGCGCCAGCAGCCAAGATGAGACAGGAACTTACAATGAGCAGTTCTTC
CASSQDETGTYNEQFF
>TRBV12-3/TRBV12-4|-|-|TRBJ2-2
TGTGCCAGCAGTTTCCAGCGGGACACCGGGGAGCTGTTTTTT
CASSFQRDTGELFF
>TRBV5-1|-|-|TRBJ1-4
TGCGCCAGCAGGATTGAGCCGAGGGAAAAACTGTTTTTT
CASRIEPREKLFF
>TRBV7-2|once|TRBD2|TRBJ2-7
TGTGCCAGCAGCTTAGTCAGCGGGAGGGCCGGGGGCGAGCAGTACTTC
CASSLVSGRAGGEQYF
>TRBV30|-|-|TRBJ2-2
TGTGCCGGAACGACAGAAAACACCGGGGAGCTGTTTTTT
CAGTTENTGELFF
>TRBV5-1|-|TRBD1|TRBJ2-7
TGCGCCAGCAGCCGGGACAGACACTACGAGCAGTACTTC
CASSRDRHYEQYF